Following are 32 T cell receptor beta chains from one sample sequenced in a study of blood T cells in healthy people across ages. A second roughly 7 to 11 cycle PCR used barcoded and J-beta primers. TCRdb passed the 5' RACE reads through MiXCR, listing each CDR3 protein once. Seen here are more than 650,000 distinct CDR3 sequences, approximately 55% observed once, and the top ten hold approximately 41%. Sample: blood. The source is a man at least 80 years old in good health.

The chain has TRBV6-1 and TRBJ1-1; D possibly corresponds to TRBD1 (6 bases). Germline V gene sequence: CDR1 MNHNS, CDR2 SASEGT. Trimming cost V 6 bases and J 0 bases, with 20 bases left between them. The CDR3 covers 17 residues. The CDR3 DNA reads TGTGCCAGCAGAAACAGGGTAACCATCCAAATGAACACTGAAGCTTTCTTT. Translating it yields CASRNRVTIQMNTEAFF.

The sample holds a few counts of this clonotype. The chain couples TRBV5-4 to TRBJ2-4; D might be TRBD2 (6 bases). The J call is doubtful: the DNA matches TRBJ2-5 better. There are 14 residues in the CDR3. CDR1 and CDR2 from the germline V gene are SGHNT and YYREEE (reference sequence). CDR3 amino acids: CASSPWRGSETQYF. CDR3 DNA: TGTGCCAGCAGCCCCTGGAGGGGAAGTGAGACCCAGTACTTC.

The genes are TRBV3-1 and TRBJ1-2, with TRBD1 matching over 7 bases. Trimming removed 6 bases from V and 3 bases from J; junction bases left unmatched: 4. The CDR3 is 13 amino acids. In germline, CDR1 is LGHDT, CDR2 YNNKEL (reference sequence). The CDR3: CASRRGTDYGYTF. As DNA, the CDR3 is TGTGCCAGCAGGCGGGGGACAGACTATGGCTACACCTTC. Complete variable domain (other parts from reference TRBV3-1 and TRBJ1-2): DTAVSQTPKYLVTQMGNDKSIKCEQNLGHDTMYWYKQDSKKFLKIMFSYNNKELIINETVPNRFSPKSPDKAHLNLHINSLELGDSAVYFCASRRGTDYGYTFGSGTRLTVV.

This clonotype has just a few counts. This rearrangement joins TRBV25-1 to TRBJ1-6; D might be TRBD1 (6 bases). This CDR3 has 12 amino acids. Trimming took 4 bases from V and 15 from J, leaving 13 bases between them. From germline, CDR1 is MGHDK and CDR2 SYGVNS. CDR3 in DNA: TGTGCCAGCAGTGGATCGTGGGGGCGCCTCCACTTT. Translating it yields CASSGSWGRLHF.

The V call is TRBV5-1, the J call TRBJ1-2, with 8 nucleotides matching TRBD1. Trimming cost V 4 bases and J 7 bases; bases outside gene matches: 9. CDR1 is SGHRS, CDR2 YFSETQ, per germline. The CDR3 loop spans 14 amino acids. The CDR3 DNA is TGCGCCAGCAGCCCAGGGGGCAAGTTCGTTGGCTACACCTTC. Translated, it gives CASSPGGKFVGYTF.

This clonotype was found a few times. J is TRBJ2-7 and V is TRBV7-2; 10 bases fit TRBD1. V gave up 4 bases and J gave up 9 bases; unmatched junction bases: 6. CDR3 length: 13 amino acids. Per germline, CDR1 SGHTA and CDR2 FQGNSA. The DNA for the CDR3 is TGTGCCAGCAGCTCACGGGACAGGGGTGGGCAGTACTTC. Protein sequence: CASSSRDRGGQYF.

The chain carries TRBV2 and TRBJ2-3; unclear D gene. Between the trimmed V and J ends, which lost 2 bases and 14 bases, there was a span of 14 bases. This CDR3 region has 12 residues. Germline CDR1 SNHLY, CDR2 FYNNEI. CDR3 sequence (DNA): TGTGCCAGCAGTGAATGGGTAGACTCCGCGTATTTT. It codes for CASSEWVDSAYF.

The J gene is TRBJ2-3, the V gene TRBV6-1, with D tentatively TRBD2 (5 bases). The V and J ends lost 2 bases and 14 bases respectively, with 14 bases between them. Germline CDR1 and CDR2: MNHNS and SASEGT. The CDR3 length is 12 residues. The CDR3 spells CASSELARYAYF. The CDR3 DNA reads TGTGCCAGCAGTGAACTAGCCCGATACGCGTATTTT.

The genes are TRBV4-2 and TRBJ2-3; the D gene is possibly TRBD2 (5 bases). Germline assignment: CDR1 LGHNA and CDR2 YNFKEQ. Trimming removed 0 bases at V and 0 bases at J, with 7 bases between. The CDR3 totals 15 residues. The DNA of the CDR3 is TGTGCCAGCAGCCAAGAGAGCGGTAGCACAGATACGCAGTATTTT. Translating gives CASSQESGSTDTQYF.

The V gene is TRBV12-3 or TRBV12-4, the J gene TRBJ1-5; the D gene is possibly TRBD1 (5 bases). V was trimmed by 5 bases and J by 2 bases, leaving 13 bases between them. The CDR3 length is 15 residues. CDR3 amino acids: CASSRGIGGNQPQHF. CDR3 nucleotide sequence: TGTGCCAGCAGTAGGGGTATCGGGGGCAATCAGCCCCAGCATTTT.

The CDR3 DNA reads TGTGCCAGCAGCTTAGGGGTAGTTGACTATGGCTACACCTTC. It is translated as CASSLGVVDYGYTF. The chain carries TRBV7-9 and TRBJ1-2; D unclear. The CDR3 is 14 residues long. Per the germline V gene, CDR1 is SEHNR and CDR2 is FQNEAQ (reference sequence). The V and J ends lost 1 base and 3 bases respectively, with 9 bases between them.

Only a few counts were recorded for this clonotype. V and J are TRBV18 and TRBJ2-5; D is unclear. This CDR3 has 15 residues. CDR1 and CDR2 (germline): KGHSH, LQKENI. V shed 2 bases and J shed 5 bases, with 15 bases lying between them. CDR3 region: CASSPESPTTETQYF. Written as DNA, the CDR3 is TGTGCCAGCTCACCAGAGTCCCCCACCACGGAGACCCAGTACTTC.

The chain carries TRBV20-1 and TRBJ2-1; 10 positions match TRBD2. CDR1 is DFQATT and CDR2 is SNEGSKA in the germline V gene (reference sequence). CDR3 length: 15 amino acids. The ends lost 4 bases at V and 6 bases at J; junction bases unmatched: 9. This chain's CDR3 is CSATGTSALINEQFF. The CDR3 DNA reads TGCAGTGCTACCGGGACTAGCGCGTTGATCAATGAGCAGTTCTTC.

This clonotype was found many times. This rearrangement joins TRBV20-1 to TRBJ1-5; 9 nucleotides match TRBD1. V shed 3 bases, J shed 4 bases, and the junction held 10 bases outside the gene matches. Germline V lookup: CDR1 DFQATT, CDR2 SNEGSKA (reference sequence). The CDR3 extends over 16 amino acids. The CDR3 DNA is TGCAGTGCTAGGGGAACAGGGGGCGCAGGAAATCAGCCCCAGCATTTT. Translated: CSARGTGGAGNQPQHF.

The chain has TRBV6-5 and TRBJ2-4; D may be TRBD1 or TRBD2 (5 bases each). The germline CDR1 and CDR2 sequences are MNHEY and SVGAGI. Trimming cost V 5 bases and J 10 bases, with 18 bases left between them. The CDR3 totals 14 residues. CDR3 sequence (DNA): TGTGCCAGCAGTCAAAGACAGCTTTGGGGGATTCAGTACTTC. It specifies CASSQRQLWGIQYF.

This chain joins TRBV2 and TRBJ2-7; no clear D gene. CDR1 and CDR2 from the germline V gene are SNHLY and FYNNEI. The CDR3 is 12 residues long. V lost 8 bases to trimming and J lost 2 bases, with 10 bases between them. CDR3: CASSAGAYEQYF. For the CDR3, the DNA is TGTGCCAGCTCGGCAGGTGCCTACGAGCAGTACTTC.

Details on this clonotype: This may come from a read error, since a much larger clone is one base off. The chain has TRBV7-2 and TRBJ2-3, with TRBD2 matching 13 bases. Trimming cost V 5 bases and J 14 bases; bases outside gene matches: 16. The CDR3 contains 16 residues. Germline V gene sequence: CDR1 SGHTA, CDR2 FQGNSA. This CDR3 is CASSPGLAGEHRDAYF. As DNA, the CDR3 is TGTGCCAGCAGCCCAGGACTAGCGGGGGAGCACAGAGACGCGTATTTT.

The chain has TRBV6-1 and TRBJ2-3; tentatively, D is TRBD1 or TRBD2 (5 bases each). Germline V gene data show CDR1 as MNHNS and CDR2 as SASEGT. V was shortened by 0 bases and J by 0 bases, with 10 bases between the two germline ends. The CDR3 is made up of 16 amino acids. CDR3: CASSEAAGGSTDTQYF. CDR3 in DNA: TGTGCCAGCAGTGAAGCCGCTGGGGGTAGCACAGATACGCAGTATTTT.

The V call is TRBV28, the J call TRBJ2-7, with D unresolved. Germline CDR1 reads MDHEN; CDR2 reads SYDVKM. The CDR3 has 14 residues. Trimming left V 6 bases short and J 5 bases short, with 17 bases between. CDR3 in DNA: TGTGCCAGCAGCCCACCCCGGAGTCTCCACGAGCAGTACTTC. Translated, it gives CASSPPRSLHEQYF.

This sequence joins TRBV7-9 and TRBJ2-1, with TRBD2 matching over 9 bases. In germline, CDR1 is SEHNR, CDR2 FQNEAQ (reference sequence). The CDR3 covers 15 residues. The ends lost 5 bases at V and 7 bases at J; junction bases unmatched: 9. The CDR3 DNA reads TGTGCCAGCAGCCCCGGGGTAGCGGGAGCGAATGAGCAGTTCTTC. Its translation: CASSPGVAGANEQFF.

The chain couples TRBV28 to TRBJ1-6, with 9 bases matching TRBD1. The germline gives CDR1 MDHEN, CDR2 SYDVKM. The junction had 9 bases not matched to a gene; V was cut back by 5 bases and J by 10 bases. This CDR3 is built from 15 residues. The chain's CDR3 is CASSPLQGATSPLHF. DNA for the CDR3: TGTGCCAGCAGTCCTTTACAGGGGGCAACCTCACCCCTCCACTTT.

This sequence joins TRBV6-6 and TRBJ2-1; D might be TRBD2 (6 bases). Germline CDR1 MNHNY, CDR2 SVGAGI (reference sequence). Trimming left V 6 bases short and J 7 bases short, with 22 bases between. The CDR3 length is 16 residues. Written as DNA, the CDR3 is TGTGCCAGCAGCCCCTTGGGGGGAGGTTGGGGTAATGAGCAGTTCTTC. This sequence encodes CASSPLGGGWGNEQFF.

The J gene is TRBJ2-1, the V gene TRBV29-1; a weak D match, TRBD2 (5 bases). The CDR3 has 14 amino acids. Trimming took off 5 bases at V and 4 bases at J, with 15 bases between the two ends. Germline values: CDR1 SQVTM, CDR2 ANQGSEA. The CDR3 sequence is CSVRGSISYNEQFF. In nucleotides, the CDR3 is TGCAGCGTTCGAGGGAGTATTAGTTACAATGAGCAGTTCTTC.

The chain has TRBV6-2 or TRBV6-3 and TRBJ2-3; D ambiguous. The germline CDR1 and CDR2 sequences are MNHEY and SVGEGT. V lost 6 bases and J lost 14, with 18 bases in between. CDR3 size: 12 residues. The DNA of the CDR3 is TGTGCCAGCAGACCCGGCGCGAGATACGCGTATTTT. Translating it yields CASRPGARYAYF.

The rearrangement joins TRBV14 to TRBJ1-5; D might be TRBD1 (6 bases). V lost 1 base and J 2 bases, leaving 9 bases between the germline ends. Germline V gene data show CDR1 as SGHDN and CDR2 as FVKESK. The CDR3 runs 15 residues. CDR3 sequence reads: CASSQGGLGNQPQHF. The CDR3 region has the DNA TGTGCCAGCAGCCAAGGGGGGCTAGGCAATCAGCCCCAGCATTTT.

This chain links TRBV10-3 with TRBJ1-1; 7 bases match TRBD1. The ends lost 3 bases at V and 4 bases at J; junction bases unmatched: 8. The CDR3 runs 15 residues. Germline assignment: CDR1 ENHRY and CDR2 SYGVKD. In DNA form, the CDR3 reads TGTGCCATCAGTGATTACAGGGGAAGCGGCACTGAAGCTTTCTTT. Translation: CAISDYRGSGTEAFF.

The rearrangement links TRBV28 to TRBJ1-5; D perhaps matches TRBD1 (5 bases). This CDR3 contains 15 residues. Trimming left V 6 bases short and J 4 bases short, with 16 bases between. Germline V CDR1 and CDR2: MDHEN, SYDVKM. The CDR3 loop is CASRPPRGGNQPQHF. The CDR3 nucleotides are TGTGCCAGCAGACCGCCGAGGGGAGGGAATCAGCCCCAGCATTTT.

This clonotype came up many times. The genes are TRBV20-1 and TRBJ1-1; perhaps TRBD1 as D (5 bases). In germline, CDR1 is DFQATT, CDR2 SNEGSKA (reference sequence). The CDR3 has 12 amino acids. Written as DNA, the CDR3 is TGCAGCGCTTCAAGGGGTAACACTGAAGCTTTCTTT. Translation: CSASRGNTEAFF.

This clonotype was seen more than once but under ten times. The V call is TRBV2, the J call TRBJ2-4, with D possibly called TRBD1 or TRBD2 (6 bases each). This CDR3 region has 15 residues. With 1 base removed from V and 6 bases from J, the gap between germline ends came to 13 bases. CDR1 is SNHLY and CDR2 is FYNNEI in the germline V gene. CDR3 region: CASSEDLQGGNIQYF. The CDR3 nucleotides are TGTGCCAGCAGTGAAGATTTACAGGGAGGAAACATTCAGTACTTC.

CDR3: CASSLGLSGANVLTF. CDR3 DNA: TGTGCCAGCAGCTTAGGTCTTTCCGGGGCCAACGTCCTGACTTTC. The V gene is TRBV7-8, the J gene TRBJ2-6; D gene uncertain. Trimming shortened V by 1 base and J by 4 bases, and 8 bases separated the two germline ends. The V gene's germline CDR1 is SGHVS and CDR2 FQNEAQ. The CDR3 contains 15 residues. Complete variable domain (other parts from reference TRBV7-8 and TRBJ2-6): GAGVSQSPRYKVAKRGQDVALRCDPISGHVSLFWYQQALGQGPEFLTYFQNEAQLDKSGLPSDRFFAERPEGSVSTLKIQRTQQEDSAVYLCASSLGLSGANVLTFGAGSRLTVL.

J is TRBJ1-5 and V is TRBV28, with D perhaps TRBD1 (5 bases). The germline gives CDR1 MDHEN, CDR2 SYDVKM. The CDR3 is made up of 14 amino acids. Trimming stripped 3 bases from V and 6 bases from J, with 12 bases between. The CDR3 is CASSFRGVGQPQHF. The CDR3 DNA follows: TGTGCCAGCAGTTTCAGAGGGGTCGGTCAGCCCCAGCATTTT.

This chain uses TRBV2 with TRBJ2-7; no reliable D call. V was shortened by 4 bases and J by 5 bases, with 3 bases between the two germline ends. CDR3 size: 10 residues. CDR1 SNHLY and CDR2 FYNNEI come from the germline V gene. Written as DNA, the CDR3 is TGTGCCAGCAGTGCCCACGAGCAGTACTTC. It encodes CASSAHEQYF.